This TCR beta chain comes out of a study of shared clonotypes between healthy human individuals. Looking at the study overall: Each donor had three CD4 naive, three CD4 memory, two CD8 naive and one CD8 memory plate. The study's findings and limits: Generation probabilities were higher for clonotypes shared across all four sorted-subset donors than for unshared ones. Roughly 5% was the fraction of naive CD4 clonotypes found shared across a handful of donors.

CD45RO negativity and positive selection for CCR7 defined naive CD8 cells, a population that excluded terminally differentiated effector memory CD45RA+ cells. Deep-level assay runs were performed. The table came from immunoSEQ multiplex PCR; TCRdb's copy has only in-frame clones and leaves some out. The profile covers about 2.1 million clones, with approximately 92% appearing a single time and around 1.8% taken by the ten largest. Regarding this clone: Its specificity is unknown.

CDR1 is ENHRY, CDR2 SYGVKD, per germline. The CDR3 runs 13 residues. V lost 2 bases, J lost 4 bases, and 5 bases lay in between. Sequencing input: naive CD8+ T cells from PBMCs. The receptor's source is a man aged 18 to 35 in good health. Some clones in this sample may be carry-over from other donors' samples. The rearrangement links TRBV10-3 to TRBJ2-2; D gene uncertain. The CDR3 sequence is CAISEVVTGELFF. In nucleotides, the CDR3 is TGTGCCATCAGTGAGGTGGTCACCGGGGAGCTGTTTTTT.